The sequence of this T cell receptor (beta chain) was determined in a study of OX40 agonist ivuxolimab in advanced cancers. The method was immunoSEQ multiplex PCR; TCRdb's version includes in-frame clones alone and lacks a portion of them. The table includes some 25,000 clones, approximately 78% detected once. The specimen comprised CD4+ or CD8+ T cells sorted from blood, sampled in a trial of the OX40 agonist ivuxolimab. This TCR was recovered from an adult with an advanced solid tumor such as melanoma, head and neck, liver or kidney cancer.

The DNA of the CDR3 is TGTGCCAGCAGCTTTAGCGGGGGGGCCGGGGATACGCAGTATTTT. This codes for CASSFSGGAGDTQYF. This chain links TRBV9 with TRBJ2-3, with 11 bases lining up with TRBD2. With V trimmed by 4 bases and J by 6 bases, 7 bases remained unmatched. CDR1 and CDR2 from the germline V gene are SGDLS and YYNGEE. This CDR3 is built from 15 residues. Combining the CDR3 with reference TRBV9 and TRBJ2-3 gives the whole variable domain DSGVTQTPKHLITATGQRVTLRCSPRSGDLSVYWYQQSLDQGLQFLIQYYNGEERAKGNILERFSAQQFPDLHSELNLSSLELGDSALYFCASSFSGGAGDTQYFGPGTRLTVL.